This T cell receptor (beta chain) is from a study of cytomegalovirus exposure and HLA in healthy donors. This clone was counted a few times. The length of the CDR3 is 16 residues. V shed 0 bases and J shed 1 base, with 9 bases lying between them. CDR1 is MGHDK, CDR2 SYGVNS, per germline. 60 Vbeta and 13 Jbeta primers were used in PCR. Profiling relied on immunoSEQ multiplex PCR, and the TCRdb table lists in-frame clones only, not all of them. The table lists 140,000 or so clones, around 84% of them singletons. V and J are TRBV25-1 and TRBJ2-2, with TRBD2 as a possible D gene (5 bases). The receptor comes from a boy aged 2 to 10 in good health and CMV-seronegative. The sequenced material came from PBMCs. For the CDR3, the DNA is TGTGCCAGCAGTGAATATGGACGGGGGAACACCGGGGAGCTGTTTTTT. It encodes CASSEYGRGNTGELFF.